The 17 T cell receptor beta chains presented below share a single source sample, sequenced in a study of graft-versus-host responses after intestinal transplantation. Their recognized antigens are unknown. Repertoires were generated with immunoSEQ multiplex PCR, while TCRdb's copy carries only in-frame clones and drops some. The sample has just over 95,000 clones, about 93% seen once; the top ten hold around 0.17%. The sequencing here drew on unstimulated CD4+ T cells sorted from spleen or lymph node cells, taken before intestinal transplant. These receptors all come from a human donor who received an intestinal transplant.

V usage is TRBV28 and J usage is TRBJ2-5; TRBD1 matches at 7 bases. The CDR3 has 14 amino acids. J gave up 1 base and V 8 bases, and 7 bases lay outside the gene matches. The germline CDR1 and CDR2 sequences are MDHEN and SYDVKM. CDR3 loop: CASGSTGAQETQYF. The CDR3 DNA reads TGTGCCAGCGGATCCACAGGGGCCCAAGAGACCCAGTACTTC.

The rearrangement uses TRBV7-8 and TRBJ2-1; 7 bases agree with TRBD1. The J segment lost 1 base and the V segment lost 1 base, leaving 4 bases of the junction unmatched. Germline V lookup: CDR1 SGHVS, CDR2 FQNEAQ. This CDR3 has 16 amino acids. The DNA for the CDR3 is TGTGCCAGCAGCTTAGTGGTCAGGGGGTCCTACAATGAGCAGTTCTTC. It is translated as CASSLVVRGSYNEQFF.

V usage is TRBV5-1 and J usage is TRBJ2-7, with TRBD2 identical over 13 bases. CDR1 and CDR2 (germline): SGHRS, YFSETQ. This CDR3 has 15 amino acids. V shed 4 bases, J shed 4 bases, and the junction held 5 bases outside the gene matches. This CDR3 is CASSPGTSGMYEQYF. The CDR3 nucleotides read TGCGCCAGCAGCCCTGGGACTAGCGGGATGTACGAGCAGTACTTC. Full variable domain (remainder filled in from reference TRBV5-1 and TRBJ2-7): KAGVTQTPRYLIKTRGQQVTLSCSPISGHRSVSWYQQTPGQGLQFLFEYFSETQRNKGNFPGRFSGRQFSNSRSEMNVSTLELGDSALYLCASSPGTSGMYEQYFGPGTRLTVT.

This clone was recorded only once. This chain connects TRBV19 to TRBJ2-1; D perhaps matches TRBD2 (5 bases). The CDR3 spans 17 residues. V was cut by 5 bases and J by 0 bases, with 17 bases left in between. The germline V gene encodes CDR1 LNHDA and CDR2 SQIVND (reference sequence). CDR3 loop: CASSPGIRRFSYNEQFF. As DNA, the CDR3 is TGTGCCAGTAGTCCCGGGATCCGGCGATTCTCCTACAATGAGCAGTTCTTC.

The chain uses TRBV5-1 and TRBJ2-1, with 7 bases lining up with TRBD2. After removal of 2 bases from V and 6 bases from J, the junction contained 8 bases not matched to a gene. Germline values: CDR1 SGHRS, CDR2 YFSETQ. There are 15 residues in the CDR3. CDR3 protein: CASSFISGSLNEQFF. The CDR3 DNA reads as TGCGCCAGCAGCTTCATTAGCGGGTCCCTCAATGAGCAGTTCTTC.

The CDR3 DNA follows: TGTGCCAGCAGTTATACAGGGGGCCTCTCTGGAAACACCATATATTTT. This codes for CASSYTGGLSGNTIYF. V and J are TRBV6-5 and TRBJ1-3, with 9 bases that match TRBD1. Germline V lookup: CDR1 MNHEY, CDR2 SVGAGI. Trimming took 3 bases from V and 0 from J; bases not matched to a gene: 3. CDR3 size: 16 residues.

The chain uses TRBV6-5 and TRBJ1-2, with D tentatively TRBD1 (6 bases). The length of the CDR3 is 12 residues. Germline V gene lookup returns CDR1 MNHEY and CDR2 SVGAGI. Trimming stripped 5 bases from V and 8 bases from J, with 12 bases between. CDR3 loop: CASSTGTFGYTF. The CDR3 DNA sequence: TGTGCCAGCAGTACCGGGACATTCGGCTACACCTTC.

The V call is TRBV19, the J call TRBJ1-3, with unresolved D. V was clipped by 1 base and J by 0 bases, with 4 bases between them. Germline assignment: CDR1 LNHDA and CDR2 SQIVND (reference sequence). This CDR3 region has 14 residues. The CDR3 DNA sequence: TGTGCCAGTAGTATAGGCGGCTCTGGAAACACCATATATTTT. Translating it yields CASSIGGSGNTIYF. The complete variable domain, with remaining parts taken from reference TRBV19 and TRBJ1-3, reads DGGITQSPKYLFRKEGQNVTLSCEQNLNHDAMYWYRQDPGQGLRLIYYSQIVNDFQKGDIAEGYSVSREKKESFPLTVTSAQKNPTAFYLCASSIGGSGNTIYFGEGSWLTVV.

This chain uses TRBV7-3 with TRBJ2-7; the match to TRBD1 covers 9 bases. The length of the CDR3 is 16 residues. V lost 5 bases to trimming and J lost 5 bases; unmatched junction nucleotides: 13. Per germline, CDR1 SGHTA and CDR2 FQGTGA. The CDR3 DNA sequence: TGTGCCAGCAGCCTATCCCCGACAGGGGGGTTGAACGAGCAGTACTTC. This codes for CASSLSPTGGLNEQYF.

V and J are TRBV4-1 and TRBJ2-3; weak D call: TRBD2 (5 bases). In germline, CDR1 is MGHRA, CDR2 YSYEKL. The ends were cut back, 0 bases at V and 0 bases at J, with 7 bases in the middle. The CDR3 consists of 15 residues. DNA of the CDR3: TGCGCCAGCAGCCAAGACCGCGGGAGCACAGATACGCAGTATTTT. Amino acid sequence: CASSQDRGSTDTQYF.

The chain is built from TRBV30 and TRBJ1-2; possible D gene TRBD1, 5 bases. V dropped 6 bases and J dropped 3 bases, with 20 bases sitting between them. Germline V gives CDR1 GTSNPN, CDR2 SVGIG (reference sequence). CDR3 size: 15 residues. CDR3 sequence: CACTKGLSYYYGYTF. For the CDR3, the DNA is TGTGCCTGTACAAAGGGACTTTCCTACTACTATGGCTACACCTTC.

This clone is a singleton in its sample. The chain combines TRBV27 with TRBJ2-1; no firm D call. From germline, CDR1 is MNHEY and CDR2 SMNVEV (reference sequence). The CDR3 sequence is 14 residues long. Trimming left V 4 bases short and J 10 bases short, with 17 bases between. The CDR3 spells CASSSIQLIKEQFF. The CDR3 nucleotides are TGTGCCAGCAGTTCCATCCAACTCATTAAAGAGCAGTTCTTC.

The chain uses TRBV5-1 and TRBJ1-1; no clear D. The CDR3 contains 15 residues. Trimming removed 4 bases at V and 0 bases at J, with 13 bases between. Germline V gene lookup returns CDR1 SGHRS and CDR2 YFSETQ. The CDR3 region has the DNA TGCGCCAGCAGCGCCTTTGGAGGGATGAACACTGAAGCTTTCTTT. It codes for CASSAFGGMNTEAFF. The full variable domain, with the rest looked up from reference TRBV5-1 and TRBJ1-1, is KAGVTQTPRYLIKTRGQQVTLSCSPISGHRSVSWYQQTPGQGLQFLFEYFSETQRNKGNFPGRFSGRQFSNSRSEMNVSTLELGDSALYLCASSAFGGMNTEAFFGQGTRLTVV.

In the case of this clone: The germline gene is not matched at one end of the junction; a read error may be the cause. This chain links TRBV5-1 with TRBJ1-1; D unclear. Looked up from germline, CDR1 is SGHRS and CDR2 is YFSETQ. The CDR3 spans 14 residues. CDR3 bases: TGCGCCAGCAGCTTGGTCTACGGGAACATTGAAGCTTTCTTT. This codes for CASSLVYGNIEAFF.

The V gene is TRBV4-1, the J gene TRBJ2-7; tentatively, D is TRBD2 (5 bases). Germline-derived CDR1 and CDR2 are MGHRA and YSYEKL. The germline V and J ends were trimmed by 0 bases and 9 bases, with 15 bases remaining between them. The CDR3 spans 14 residues. The DNA of the CDR3 is TGCGCCAGCAGCCAAGATCGCCGGCGGGCCGCGCAGTACTTC. Translated: CASSQDRRRAAQYF.

The rearrangement joins TRBV5-4 to TRBJ2-5, with 11 bases aligning to TRBD2. CDR3 size: 16 residues. V lost 2 bases, J lost 4 bases, and 7 bases stayed unmatched. The germline CDR1 and CDR2 sequences are SGHNT and YYREEE (reference sequence). The CDR3 loop is CASSLYLAGGTETQYF. As DNA, the CDR3 is TGTGCCAGCAGCTTATACTTAGCGGGGGGGACAGAGACCCAGTACTTC. The full variable domain, completed using reference TRBV5-4 and TRBJ2-5, is ETGVTQSPTHLIKTRGQQVTLRCSSQSGHNTVSWYQQALGQGPQFIFQYYREEENGRGNFPPRFSGLQFPNYSSELNVNALELDDSALYLCASSLYLAGGTETQYFGPGTRLLVL.

This chain uses TRBV6-5 with TRBJ1-2; D call uncertain. The CDR3 length is 13 residues. CDR1 MNHEY and CDR2 SVGAGI come from the germline V gene. The V and J ends lost 8 bases and 4 bases respectively, with 14 bases between them. The CDR3 loop reads CASCSPLLYGYTF. The CDR3 bases are TGTGCCAGCTGTTCCCCTTTACTCTATGGCTACACCTTC.